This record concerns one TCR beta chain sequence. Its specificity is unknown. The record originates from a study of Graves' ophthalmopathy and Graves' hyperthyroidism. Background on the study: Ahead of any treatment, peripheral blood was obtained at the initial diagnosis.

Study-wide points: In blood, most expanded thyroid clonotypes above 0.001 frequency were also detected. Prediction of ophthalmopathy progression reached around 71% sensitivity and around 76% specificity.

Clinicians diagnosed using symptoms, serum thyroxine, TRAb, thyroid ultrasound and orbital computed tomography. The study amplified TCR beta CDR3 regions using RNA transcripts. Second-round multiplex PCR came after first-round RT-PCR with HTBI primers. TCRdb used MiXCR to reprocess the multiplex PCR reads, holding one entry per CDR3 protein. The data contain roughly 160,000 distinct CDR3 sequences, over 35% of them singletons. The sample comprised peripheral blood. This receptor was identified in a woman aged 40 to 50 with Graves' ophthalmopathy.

This CDR3 reads CASSLGTGGLSEEQYF. The DNA of the CDR3 is TGTGCCAGCAGTTTGGGTACAGGGGGCTTGTCGGAAGAGCAGTACTTC. The gene calls are TRBV12-3 or TRBV12-4 and TRBJ2-7; 9 bases match TRBD1. Germline trimming cut 3 bases from V and 7 bases from J; bases unmatched to any gene: 13. The CDR3 length is 16 residues.